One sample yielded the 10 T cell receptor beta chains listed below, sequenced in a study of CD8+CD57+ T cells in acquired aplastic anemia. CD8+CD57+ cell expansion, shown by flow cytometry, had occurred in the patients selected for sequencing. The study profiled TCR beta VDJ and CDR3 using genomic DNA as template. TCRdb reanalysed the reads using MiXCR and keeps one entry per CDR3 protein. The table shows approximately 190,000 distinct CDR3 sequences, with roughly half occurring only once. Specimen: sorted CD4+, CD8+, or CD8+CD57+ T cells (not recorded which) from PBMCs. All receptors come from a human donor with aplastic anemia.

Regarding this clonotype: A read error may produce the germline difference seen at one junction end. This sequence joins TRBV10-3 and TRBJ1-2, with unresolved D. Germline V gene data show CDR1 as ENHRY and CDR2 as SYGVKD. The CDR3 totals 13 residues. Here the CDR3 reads CASSYPAMYGYTF. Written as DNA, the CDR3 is TGTGCCAGCAGTTACCCAGCGATGTATGGCTACACCTTC.

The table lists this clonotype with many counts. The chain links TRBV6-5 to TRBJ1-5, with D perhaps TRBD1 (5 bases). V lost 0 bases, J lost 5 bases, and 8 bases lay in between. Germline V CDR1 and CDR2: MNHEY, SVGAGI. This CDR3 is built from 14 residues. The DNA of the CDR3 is TGTGCCAGCAGTTACTCGGGCAGGGATCAGCCCCAGCATTTT. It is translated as CASSYSGRDQPQHF.

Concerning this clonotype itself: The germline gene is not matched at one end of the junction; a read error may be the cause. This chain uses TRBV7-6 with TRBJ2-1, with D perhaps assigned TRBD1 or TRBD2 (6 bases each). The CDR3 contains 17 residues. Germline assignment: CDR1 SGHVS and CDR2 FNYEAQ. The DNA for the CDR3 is TGTGCTAGCAGCCCGCTGATGGTTCAGGGGAGGTGGAATGAGCAGTTCTTC. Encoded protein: CASSPLMVQGRWNEQFF.

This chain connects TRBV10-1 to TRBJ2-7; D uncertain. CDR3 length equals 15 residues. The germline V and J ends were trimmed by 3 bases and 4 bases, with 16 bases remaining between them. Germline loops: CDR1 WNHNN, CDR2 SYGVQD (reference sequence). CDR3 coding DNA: TGCGCCAGCAGTGATTCGGGCCAAGGAGTGTACGAGCAGTACTTC. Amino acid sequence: CASSDSGQGVYEQYF.

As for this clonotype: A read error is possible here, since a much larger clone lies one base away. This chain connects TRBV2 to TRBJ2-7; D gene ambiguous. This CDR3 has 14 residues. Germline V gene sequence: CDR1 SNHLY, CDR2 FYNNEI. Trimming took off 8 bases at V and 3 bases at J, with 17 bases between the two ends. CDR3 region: CASGKVADLYEQYF. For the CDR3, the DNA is TGTGCCAGCGGTAAAGTGGCGGACCTCTACGAGCAGTACTTC.

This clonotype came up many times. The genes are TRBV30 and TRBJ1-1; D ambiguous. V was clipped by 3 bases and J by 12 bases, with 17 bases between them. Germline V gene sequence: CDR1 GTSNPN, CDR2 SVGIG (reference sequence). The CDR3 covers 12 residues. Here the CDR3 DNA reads TGTGCCTGGAGCGAGAGGACGGTAATCTCTTTCTTT. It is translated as CAWSERTVISFF. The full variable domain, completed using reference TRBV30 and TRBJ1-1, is SQTIHQWPATLVQPVGSPLSLECTVEGTSNPNLYWYRQAAGRGLQLLFYSVGIGQISSEVPQNLSASRPQDRQFILSSKKLLLSDSGFYLCAWSERTVISFFGQGTRLTVV.

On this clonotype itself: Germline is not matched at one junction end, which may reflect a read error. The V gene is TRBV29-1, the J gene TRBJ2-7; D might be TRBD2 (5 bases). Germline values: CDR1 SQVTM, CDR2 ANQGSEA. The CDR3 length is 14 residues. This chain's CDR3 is CSVGERVNTGELYF. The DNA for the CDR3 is TGCAGCGTTGGGGAAAGGGTAAACACCGGGGAGCTGTACTTC.

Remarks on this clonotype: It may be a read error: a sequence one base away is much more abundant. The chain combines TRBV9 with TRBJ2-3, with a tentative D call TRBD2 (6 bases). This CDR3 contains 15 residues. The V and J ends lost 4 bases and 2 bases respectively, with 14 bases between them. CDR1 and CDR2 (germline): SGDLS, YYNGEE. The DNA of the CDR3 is TGTGCCAGCAGCCTCGGAGCGGGTAACACAGATACGCAGTATTTT. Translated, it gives CASSLGAGNTDTQYF.

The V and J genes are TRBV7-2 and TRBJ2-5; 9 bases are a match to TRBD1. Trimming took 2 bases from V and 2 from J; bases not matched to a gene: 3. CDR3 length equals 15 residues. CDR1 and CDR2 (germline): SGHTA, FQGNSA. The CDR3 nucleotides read TGTGCCAGCAGCTTAAGGACAGGGGTTCAAGAGACCCAGTACTTC. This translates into CASSLRTGVQETQYF.

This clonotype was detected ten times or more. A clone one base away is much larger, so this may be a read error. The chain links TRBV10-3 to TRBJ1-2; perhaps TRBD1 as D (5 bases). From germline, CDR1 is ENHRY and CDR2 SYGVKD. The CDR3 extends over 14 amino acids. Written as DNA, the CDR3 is TGTGCCGTCAGTAAGGACATCAGAAACTATGGCTACACCTTC. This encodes CAVSKDIRNYGYTF.